This TCR beta chain was obtained from a study of radiation and T cells in renal cell carcinoma. Study at large: Nephrectomy followed 15 Gy stereotactic body radiation by 4 weeks.

Trimming took 2 bases from V and 3 from J, leaving 13 bases between them. Germline CDR1 LNHDA, CDR2 SQIVND (reference sequence). CDR3 length: 15 amino acids. By share, this clone ranks as large. The time point denotes: baseline pretreatment blood. As to treatment: 15 Gy SBRT to primary tumor, nephrectomy 4 weeks later. The patient's renal cell carcinoma had clear cell pathology. This table comes from immunoSEQ multiplex PCR, and its TCRdb copy is limited to in-frame clones, with some not included. The repertoire consists of 140,000 or so clones, with 70% to 90% occurring once and the leading ten covering more than 10%.

The sample here was blood, taken from a patient whose treatment included radiotherapy and nephrectomy. The chain uses TRBV19 and TRBJ1-1, with D unresolved. This sequence originates from a woman aged 45 to 65 with renal cell carcinoma. The CDR3 DNA is TGTGCCAGTAGTATAATGTGGCAGTACTACACTGAAGCTTTCTTT. Its protein is CASSIMWQYYTEAFF. Variable domain in full (rest from reference TRBV19 and TRBJ1-1): DGGITQSPKYLFRKEGQNVTLSCEQNLNHDAMYWYRQDPGQGLRLIYYSQIVNDFQKGDIAEGYSVSREKKESFPLTVTSAQKNPTAFYLCASSIMWQYYTEAFFGQGTRLTVV.